This T cell receptor (beta chain) was observed in a study of post-analysis software for immune sequencing data. Findings of the study overall: There was significantly lower normalized Chao1 diversity in multiple sclerosis patients than in controls. F-measure co-clustering was strong for batch-matched samples. Four or five TRBV segments were more frequent in patients than controls; TRBV5-6, TRBV5-1 and TRBV20-1 belonged to this group.

Included in the TCR beta cDNA libraries were unique molecular identifiers. TCRdb passed the PCR reads through MiXCR, listing each CDR3 protein once. This sample yields about 540,000 distinct CDR3 sequences, of which 34% are seen a single time; approximately 6% belongs to the top ten. This CDR3 has 14 residues. This clonotype showed up many times. Its antigen remains unknown. At one end the junction does not follow the germline gene, possibly because of a read error. The chain joins TRBV12-3 or TRBV12-4 to TRBJ2-3; D may be TRBD1 or TRBD2 (7 bases each). Material: blood. The receptor comes from a girl aged 2-17 years with multiple sclerosis. Here the CDR3 DNA reads TGCGCCAGCAGCGGGGACAGAGGGTCAGATACGCAGTATTTT. It yields the protein CASSGDRGSDTQYF.